This T cell receptor beta chain appears in the sequencing data of a study of patients and donors after allogeneic stem cell transplantation. CDR3 length: 12 amino acids. Germline V gives CDR1 SGHAT, CDR2 FQNNGV. V was cut by 1 base and J by 8 bases, with 8 bases left in between. TCRdb processed the RT-PCR reads anew with MiXCR; each CDR3 protein has one entry. This repertoire shows 390,000 or so distinct CDR3 sequences, 16% found once; its top ten account for over 6%. The rearrangement links TRBV11-2 to TRBJ1-2; D uncertain. The TCR sequence derives from a human donor who was either an allogeneic HSCT recipient or a stem cell or donor lymphocyte infusion donor (not recorded which). It is not recorded whose cells these are; they may come from a transplant donor. Sequences were obtained from blood, either unsorted or a sorted T cell fraction (not recorded which). CDR3 DNA sequence: TGTGCCAGCAGCTTAGTTCCATACGGCTACACCTTC. Protein: CASSLVPYGYTF.